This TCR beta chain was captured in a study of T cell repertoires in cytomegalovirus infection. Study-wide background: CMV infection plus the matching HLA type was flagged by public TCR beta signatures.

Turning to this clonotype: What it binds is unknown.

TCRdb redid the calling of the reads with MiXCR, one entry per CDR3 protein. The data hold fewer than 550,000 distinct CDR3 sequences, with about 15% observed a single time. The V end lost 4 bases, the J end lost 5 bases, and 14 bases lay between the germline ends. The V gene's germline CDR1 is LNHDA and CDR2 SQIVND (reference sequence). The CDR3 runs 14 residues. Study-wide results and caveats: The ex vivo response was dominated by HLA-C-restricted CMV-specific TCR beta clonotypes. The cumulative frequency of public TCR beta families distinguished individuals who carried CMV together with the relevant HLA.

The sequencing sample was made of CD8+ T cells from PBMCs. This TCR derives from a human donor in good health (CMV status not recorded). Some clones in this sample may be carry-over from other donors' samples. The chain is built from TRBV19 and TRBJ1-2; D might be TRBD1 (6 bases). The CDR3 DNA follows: TGTGCCAGTAGTAGGGATGGACAGCTTTATGGCTACACCTTC. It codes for CASSRDGQLYGYTF.